A single sample gave rise to the 5 T cell receptor beta chains below, sequenced in a study of blood T cell repertoires in COVID-19. This table comes from immunoSEQ multiplex PCR, and its TCRdb copy is limited to in-frame clones, with some not included. Altogether about 160,000 clones are present, approximately 80% being singletons, with the ten largest covering roughly 13%. The sequencing sample was made of peripheral blood. These receptors came from a woman aged 80 or older with acute or convalescent COVID-19.

This chain uses TRBV28 with TRBJ1-2; no clear D gene. Germline V lookup: CDR1 MDHEN, CDR2 SYDVKM. This CDR3 has 17 amino acids. V was cut by 4 bases and J by 8 bases, with 26 bases left in between. Here the CDR3 reads CASSSVQPGSARRGYTF. The CDR3 DNA is TGTGCCAGCAGTTCAGTCCAACCCGGGTCGGCGAGAAGAGGCTACACCTTC.

The genes are TRBV2 and TRBJ2-3; TRBD2 agrees at 10 bases. Germline values: CDR1 SNHLY, CDR2 FYNNEI. The J segment lost 2 bases and the V segment lost 4 bases, leaving 3 bases of the junction unmatched. The CDR3 covers 15 residues. CDR3 coding DNA: TGTGCCAGCAGTGGAACTAGCGGGGACACAGATACGCAGTATTTT. Encoded protein: CASSGTSGDTDTQYF.

This clone was counted once. DNA for the CDR3: TGCGCCAGCAGCCTTGACGGGGGGGCTTACAATGAGCAGTTCTTC. This codes for CASSLDGGAYNEQFF. This rearrangement joins TRBV5-1 to TRBJ2-1; TRBD2 matches at 8 bases. The V segment lost 4 bases and the J segment 4 bases; nucleotides outside the gene matches: 7. CDR3 length: 15 amino acids. Germline CDR1 reads SGHRS; CDR2 reads YFSETQ.

Here the CDR3 DNA reads TGTGCCAGCAGTTTCCCCCAGGGGGCAGGCGGCTACACCTTC. Amino acid sequence: CASSFPQGAGGYTF. The rearrangement links TRBV28 to TRBJ1-2; 8 positions match TRBD1. V was clipped by 3 bases and J by 8 bases; unmatched bases: 8. Looked up from germline, CDR1 is MDHEN and CDR2 is SYDVKM. This CDR3 has 14 amino acids.

The chain recombines TRBV7-2 with TRBJ1-2; possible D gene TRBD1, 5 bases. Germline V gene sequence: CDR1 SGHTA, CDR2 FQGNSA. With 5 bases removed from V and 8 bases from J, the gap between germline ends came to 15 bases. This CDR3 has 13 amino acids. The chain's CDR3 is CASSMTADVGYTF. DNA of the CDR3: TGTGCCAGCAGCATGACAGCCGACGTCGGCTACACCTTC.